The rows below give T cell receptor beta chains drawn from one sample of a study of cytomegalovirus exposure and HLA in healthy donors. Method: immunoSEQ multiplex PCR; TCRdb's copy keeps in-frame clones and lacks some. The table includes over 60,000 clones, roughly 95% detected once. Sequencing was performed on PBMCs. These receptors all stem from a woman younger than 30 in good health and CMV-seropositive. CDR3s include the opening cysteine and the closing phenylalanine or tryptophan. Fields, in order: CDR3 protein, CDR3 DNA, clone size, V gene, D gene, J gene. D genes are given only for firm matches. For some rows the clone size is stated as once, few or many, or as a class when expanded; others skip it.

CASSLDRGRGGEQYF | TGTGCCAGCAGCCTGGACAGGGGGCGCGGTGGCGAGCAGTACTTC | . | TRBV5-4 | TRBD1 | TRBJ2-7
CASSPTGSSTDTQYF | TGTGCCAGCAGCCCCACAGGGTCTAGCACAGATACGCAGTATTTT | . | TRBV7-3 | . | TRBJ2-3
CASSWGGETQYF | TGTGCCAGCAGTTGGGGGGGGGAGACCCAGTACTTC | . | TRBV28 | TRBD2 | TRBJ2-5
CASSSNTGFWETQYF | TGTGCCAGCAGTTCGAACACAGGGTTTTGGGAGACCCAGTACTTC | . | TRBV28 | . | TRBJ2-5
CASQQGTTPYGYTF | TGTGCCTCCCAGCAAGGGACTACTCCCTATGGCTACACCTTC | once | TRBV25-1 | . | TRBJ1-2
CASSNRTDRLRTTQYF | TGTGCCAGCAGCAATAGGACAGACCGCTTGAGAACGACCCAGTACTTC | . | TRBV21-1 | . | TRBJ2-5
CASSERDSVAGQPQHF | TGTGCCAGCAGCGAACGGGACTCCGTTGCTGGTCAGCCCCAGCATTTT | . | TRBV9 | . | TRBJ1-5
CASSLVSLADNEQFF | TGTGCCAGCAGCTTAGTATCCCTAGCGGACAATGAGCAGTTCTTC | . | TRBV7-9 | TRBD2 | TRBJ2-1
CASSSLAGGPYTDTQYF | TGTGCCAGCAGCAGCCTAGCGGGAGGGCCCTACACAGATACGCAGTATTTT | . | TRBV27 | TRBD2 | TRBJ2-3
CASSLADTQYF | TGCGCCAGCAGCTTGGCGGATACGCAGTATTTT | . | TRBV5-1 | . | TRBJ2-3
CASSPGGDEAFF | TGTGCCAGCTCACCAGGGGGGGATGAAGCTTTCTTT | . | TRBV18 | . | TRBJ1-1
CAWVAPGQGSGTQYF | TGTGCCTGGGTCGCGCCGGGACAGGGTAGCGGGACCCAGTACTTC | . | TRBV30 | TRBD1 | TRBJ2-5
CASSLGLTVTDTQYF | TGTGCCAGTAGTCTCGGACTAACCGTCACAGATACGCAGTATTTT | . | TRBV19 | . | TRBJ2-3
CASSIETGVDTIYF | TGTGCCAGTAGTATAGAGACAGGGGTAGACACCATATATTTT | once | TRBV19 | TRBD1 | TRBJ1-3
CASRPRAMNTEAFF | TGTGCCAGCAGGCCGAGAGCTATGAACACTGAAGCTTTCTTT | . | TRBV6-4 | . | TRBJ1-1
CASSFLAGAGADTQYF | TGTGCCAGCAGCTTCTTAGCGGGAGCGGGGGCAGATACGCAGTATTTT | . | TRBV5-8 | TRBD2 | TRBJ2-3
CASSFWLAGSTYNEQFF | TGTGCCAGCAGTTTCTGGTTAGCGGGAAGTACGTACAATGAGCAGTTCTTC | . | TRBV28 | TRBD2 | TRBJ2-1
CATSRTSGINYNEQFF | TGTGCCACCAGCCGGACTAGCGGGATCAATTACAATGAGCAGTTCTTC | once | TRBV15 | TRBD2 | TRBJ2-1
CASSLGDRGYYGYTF | TGTGCCAGCAGCTTGGGGGACAGGGGATACTATGGCTACACCTTC | . | TRBV5-6 | TRBD1 | TRBJ1-2
CASSEPGSLYGEQFF | TGTGCCAGCAGTGAACCAGGGTCCCTGTATGGTGAGCAGTTCTTC | . | TRBV28 | . | TRBJ2-1
CSVDGQGWGEQFF | TGCAGCGTTGATGGCCAGGGATGGGGTGAGCAGTTCTTC | . | TRBV29-1 | . | TRBJ2-1